This TCR beta chain was identified in a study of OX40 agonist ivuxolimab in advanced cancers. As for the study more broadly: The costimulatory receptor OX40 (CD134) was targeted by ivuxolimab, a fully human IgG2 agonistic monoclonal antibody. Intravenous ivuxolimab was administered to patients every 2 weeks at six dose levels: 0.01, 0.1, 0.3, 1.5, 3 and 10 mg/kg. Of the roughly 52 dose-escalation patients, hepatocellular carcinoma was present in some 19, melanoma in roughly 15, renal cell carcinoma in 9 and head and neck cancer in 9. In the dose-escalation cohort, 70% to 85% of patients were male, and the mean age was approximately 60 years, with a range of about 23 to 85. Patients were allowed to have had prior anti-PD-1, anti-PD-L1 or anti-CTLA-4 therapy, and approximately 40% of the dose-escalation patients had been treated with checkpoint inhibitors. Partial responses occurred in three dose-escalation patients, of whom one had hepatocellular carcinoma and two had cutaneous melanoma. Peripheral TCRbeta sequencing was intended to test whether TCR sequence diversity was altered and clonal T-cell expansion was caused by ivuxolimab. The paper reports the monotherapy dose-escalation portion (N of about 54 patients) of the phase I ivuxolimab trial. On the study overall, not on this receptor specifically: At doses from 0.1 to 3.0 mg/kg, clonal expansion was seen in both CD4+ and CD8+ blood T cells between baseline and week 6. Which antigens the clonally expanded peripheral T cells were specific for was not determined. After ivuxolimab, CD8+ T cells had more expanded clones than CD4+ T cells on average. Low levels of normalized T-cell clonal expansion were also seen in some nonresponding patients. In the 0.1-3.0 mg/kg groups, partial responders had among the lowest normalized peripheral clonal expansion, particularly in CD8+ T cells.

CDR1 SEHNR and CDR2 FQNEAQ were looked up in the germline V gene (reference sequence). Relative to germline, V is 3 bases shorter and J is 4 bases shorter, with 6 bases between their ends. From cysteine to phenylalanine, the CDR3 is 13 amino acids long. Only the CDR3 DNA stays, 39 bases, in frame from base 1. For sequencing of the TCRbeta CDR3 region, genomic DNA was extracted from the sorted cells. The immunoSEQ Assay was used for sequencing of TCRbeta CDR3 regions. Not all clones reach the TCRdb copy of this immuneACCESS table, which keeps in-frame sequences only. Checked studies attribute under half of the gap to unresolved V genes and leave the rest unexplained. Within this sample are fewer than 30,000 clones, with 85% of them counted one time only. The leading ten clones occupy approximately 26% of the sample. Patients with autoimmune disease history or receiving systemic immunosuppression were excluded from the trial. Peripheral blood for TCR sequencing was collected from all dose cohorts at baseline, on cycle 4 day 1, and on cycle 7 day 1. Samples were obtained from an open-label, multicenter, first-in-human phase I dose-escalation trial of ivuxolimab. The trial enrolled adults with locally advanced or metastatic head and neck squamous cell, hepatocellular, melanoma or renal cell carcinoma. Before TCR sequencing, CD4+ T cells and CD8+ T cells were sorted from peripheral blood as separate populations.

This clone was seen only once. What this receptor recognizes is not known. Base qualities are missing; no much larger clone stands one base away. This chain joins TRBV7-9 to TRBJ2-2; no confident D gene assignment can be made. Material: CD4+ or CD8+ T cells sorted from blood, obtained in a trial of the OX40 agonist ivuxolimab. The receptor comes from an adult with an advanced solid tumor such as melanoma, head and neck, liver or kidney cancer. The DNA sequence is as follows: TGTGCCAGCAGCTTTGGAATCACCGGGGAGCTGTTTTTT. This encodes CASSFGITGELFF.